This T cell receptor beta chain was obtained from a study of cytomegalovirus exposure and HLA in healthy donors. Points from the study as a whole: A classifier reportedly called cytomegalovirus status with high sensitivity and specificity. Common viral pathogens were later found to be apparently linked to several of the most significant clusters.

Germline CDR1 is SGHNT and CDR2 is YYREEE (reference sequence). After removal of 4 bases from V and 0 bases from J, the junction contained 8 bases not matched to a gene. The CDR3 consists of 16 residues. Each donor was nominally healthy when sampled (though unrecorded immune exposures were likely). Researchers ran the PCR with 60 Vbeta and 13 Jbeta primers. Here immunoSEQ multiplex PCR was the method, and the copy in TCRdb shows in-frame clones only, minus some. This table lists under 65,000 clones. Note on this clone: Its target is not known.

This receptor was obtained from a woman aged 18-30 years in good health and CMV-seronegative. Sequenced sample: PBMCs. This chain links TRBV5-4 with TRBJ2-7; 9 nucleotides align to TRBD2. The CDR3 region is CASSERGGAPSYEQYF. Written as DNA, the CDR3 is TGTGCCAGCAGCGAGCGCGGGGGGGCGCCCTCCTACGAGCAGTACTTC. Based on the CDR3 plus reference TRBV5-4 and TRBJ2-7, the full variable domain is ETGVTQSPTHLIKTRGQQVTLRCSSQSGHNTVSWYQQALGQGPQFIFQYYREEENGRGNFPPRFSGLQFPNYSSELNVNALELDDSALYLCASSERGGAPSYEQYFGPGTRLTVT.